This is a list of T cell receptor beta chains from one sample in a study of read filtering for tumor transcriptome and immune sequencing. TCRdb called the reads again in MiXCR, with one record for every CDR3 protein. The data hold 20,000 or so distinct CDR3 sequences, with about 20% observed a single time. The sample taken for sequencing was a population of CD138-negative cells sorted from bone marrow. All receptors derive from a donor over 35 with multiple myeloma. Both conserved end residues are part of each CDR3. Each record gives: D gene, clone size, V gene, J gene, CDR3 DNA, CDR3 protein. The D gene is left open where the match is weak. Not all rows give a size; the values are once, few, many and, for expanded clones, a class.

NA	NA	TRBV10-2	TRBJ1-6	TGCGCCAGCAGTGAGTCTGGGACCGGTTCACCCCTCCACTTT	CASSESGTGSPLHF
NA	NA	TRBV29-1	TRBJ1-3	TGCAGCGTTGTTTCAGGAGTCCGGACTGGAAACACCATATATTTT	CSVVSGVRTGNTIYF
NA	many	TRBV4-1	TRBJ1-1	TGCGCCAGCAGCCAAGACAGGTATATGAACACTGAAGCTTTCTTT	CASSQDRYMNTEAFF
NA	many	TRBV6-5	TRBJ2-1	TGTGCCAGCAGTTACTCGGATGAGCAGTTCTTC	CASSYSDEQFF
NA	many	TRBV20-1	TRBJ2-3	TGCAGTGCCGTGTGGGGCACAGATACGCAGTATTTT	CSAVWGTDTQYF
TRBD2	many	TRBV12-3/TRBV12-4	TRBJ2-1	TGTGCCAGCTCCCTGCTAGCGGGGGGGCCTGATGAGCAGTTCTTC	CASSLLAGGPDEQFF
TRBD2	few	TRBV7-2	TRBJ2-3	TGTGCCAGCAGCTTAGTTTACCGGGGGGGCGGGGATACGCAGTATTTT	CASSLVYRGGGDTQYF
NA	many	TRBV29-1	TRBJ1-2	TGCAGCGTTGAAAGTTTGGGCCTAAACTATGGCTACACCTTC	CSVESLGLNYGYTF
TRBD1	many	TRBV19	TRBJ2-3	TGTGCCAGTAGAGGACAGGGGGGCACAGATACGCAGTATTTT	CASRGQGGTDTQYF
TRBD2	NA	TRBV10-2	TRBJ2-3	TGCGCCAGCGGGGGGGGAGGGACTAGCGGCACAGATACGCAGTATTTT	CASGGGGTSGTDTQYF
TRBD1	many	TRBV29-1	TRBJ2-3	TGCAGCGCCACCAGGACAGGCCGCACAGATACGCAGTATTTT	CSATRTGRTDTQYF
TRBD1	many	TRBV7-9	TRBJ2-5	TGTGCCAGCAGCTTAGAGACAGGGTATTCAGAGACCCAGTACTTC	CASSLETGYSETQYF
NA	many	TRBV19	TRBJ2-7	TGTGCCAGTAGAAGACACGGGGCCTGGCCGCCATACGAGCAGTACTTC	CASRRHGAWPPYEQYF
TRBD1	many	TRBV20-1	TRBJ2-7	TGCAGTGCTAGAGATCAGGGACAGAGCTACGAGCAGTACTTC	CSARDQGQSYEQYF
NA	NA	TRBV28	TRBJ2-2	TGTGCCAGCAGCCTCAGCTTGAACACCGGGGAGCTGTTTTTT	CASSLSLNTGELFF
NA	NA	TRBV27	TRBJ1-2	TGTGCCAGAGGGATCATGGAATATGGCTACACCTTC	CARGIMEYGYTF
TRBD1	few	TRBV20-1	TRBJ2-5	TGCAGTGCTGATCCGGGACAGGGACAAGAGACCCAGTACTTC	CSADPGQGQETQYF
NA	few	TRBV19	TRBJ1-4	TGTGCCAGTAGTCCCGAAGGCAGGGTACATGAAAAACTGTTTTTT	CASSPEGRVHEKLFF
NA	NA	TRBV19	TRBJ1-5	TGTGCCAGTAGTCCCAAAGCCGGGACATGGGAGAATTTT	CASSPKAGTWENF
NA	NA	TRBV4-1	TRBJ1-2	TGCGCCAGCAGCCAAGATCAGAGGGTCTATGGCTACACCTTC	CASSQDQRVYGYTF
TRBD2	few	TRBV5-1	TRBJ2-1	TGCGCCAGCAGCTTAGCCGGACTAGCGGCCCAAGAGCAGTTCTTC	CASSLAGLAAQEQFF
NA	NA	TRBV5-1	TRBJ1-2	TGCGCCAGCAGCTTGGAGGGAAACTATGGCTACGCCTTC	CASSLEGNYGYAF
NA	NA	TRBV2	TRBJ2-1	TGTGCCAGCATCGAACAGGACAATGAGCAGTTCTTC	CASIEQDNEQFF
TRBD1	many	TRBV6-5	TRBJ2-2	TGTGCCAGCAGACCCGGACAGGGCCCCTCCGGGGAGCTGTTTTTT	CASRPGQGPSGELFF
NA	NA	TRBV28	TRBJ2-5	TGTGCCAGCACCCACCCGGCCCAAGAGACCCAGTACTTC	CASTHPAQETQYF
TRBD1	many	TRBV11-1	TRBJ2-7	TGTGCCAGCAGCTTACTGCAGGGGGCCTACGAGCAGTACTTC	CASSLLQGAYEQYF
TRBD2	many	TRBV29-1	TRBJ2-3	TGCAGCGCAAAAGGGCGACTAGCGGGGACTACAGATACGCAGTATTTT	CSAKGRLAGTTDTQYF
NA	many	TRBV18	TRBJ2-7	TGTGCCAGCTCAGCGGACCAATCCTACGAGCAGTACTTC	CASSADQSYEQYF
NA	NA	TRBV7-3	TRBJ2-3	TGTGCCAGCAGCTTAGGGGGGAGACAGACAGATACGCAGTATTTT	CASSLGGRQTDTQYF
NA	many	TRBV29-1	TRBJ2-5	TGCAGCGTTGACAGGTCTCAAGAGACCCAGTACTTC	CSVDRSQETQYF
NA	once	TRBV6-5	TRBJ1-1	TGTGCCATCAGTCCGTACTCAGGGAACACTGAAGCTTTCTTT	CAISPYSGNTEAFF
TRBD1	many	TRBV7-9	TRBJ2-3	TGTGCCAGCAGCGCGACAGGGCCAGATACGCAGTATTTT	CASSATGPDTQYF
NA	many	TRBV5-1	TRBJ2-7	TGCGCCAGCAGCGTCAGGGGCGAGCAGTACTTC	CASSVRGEQYF
NA	many	TRBV6-2/TRBV6-3	TRBJ2-1	TGTGCCAGCAGACTAACTTCCTTTCCTCTCAATGAGCAGTTCTTC	CASRLTSFPLNEQFF
TRBD1	many	TRBV30	TRBJ1-4	TGTGCCTGGAGCCCGGGACAGAGTAATGAAAAACTGTTTTTT	CAWSPGQSNEKLFF
TRBD2	many	TRBV20-1	TRBJ2-3	TGCAGTGCTCCGAAGCTAGCGGGCTCTAGCACAGATACGCAGTATTTT	CSAPKLAGSSTDTQYF
TRBD1	NA	TRBV6-1	TRBJ2-6	TGTGCCAGCACCGCCGGGACAGGCTTCTCTGGGGCCAACGTCCTGACTTTC	CASTAGTGFSGANVLTF
TRBD2	many	TRBV7-2	TRBJ2-7	TGTGCCAGCAGGACAAGCGGGGGGGCCTACGAGCAGTACTTC	CASRTSGGAYEQYF
TRBD2	many	TRBV7-2	TRBJ2-1	TGTGCCAGCAGCTTATGGGGACTAGCAAATGAGCAGTTCTTC	CASSLWGLANEQFF
NA	many	TRBV10-3	TRBJ1-1	TGTGCCACGACCACGAAGGTGAACACTGAAGCTTTCTTT	CATTTKVNTEAFF
TRBD1	NA	TRBV5-5	TRBJ1-5	TGTGCCAGCAGCGGTACAGGGGTTCAGAATCAGCCCCAGCATTTT	CASSGTGVQNQPQHF
NA	many	TRBV29-1	TRBJ2-5	TGCAGCATCGTAGGCGGCGCAGGCGGTGGGGAGACCCAGTACTTC	CSIVGGAGGGETQYF
NA	many	TRBV6-5	TRBJ1-1	TGTGCCAGCTGGGCCAGGGTGAACACTGAAGCTTTCTTT	CASWARVNTEAFF
NA	many	TRBV4-1	TRBJ1-2	TGCGCCAGCAGCCAAGACAGCCTAAACCGGGCTACTAACTATGGCTACACCTTC	CASSQDSLNRATNYGYTF
TRBD1	NA	TRBV5-5	TRBJ2-2	TGTGCCAGCAGCCTCCGGACAGGGGGCATCGGGGAGTTGTTTTTT	CASSLRTGGIGELFF